The 14 T cell receptor beta chains below were found in one sample sequenced in a study of radiotherapy plus CTLA-4 blockade in lung cancer. TCRdb's table, derived via immunoSEQ multiplex PCR, lists solely in-frame clones and lacks some. The sample includes around 70,000 clones, 76% of them seen just once. Sequencing was performed on peripheral blood, taken from a patient treated with radiotherapy plus ipilimumab. The receptors originated from a human donor with non-small cell lung cancer whose response to radiotherapy plus ipilimumab could not be evaluated. Some clones in this sample may be carry-over from other donors' samples.

The chain joins TRBV27 to TRBJ1-4, with D possibly matching TRBD1 (5 bases). V was cut by 2 bases and J by 0 bases, with 10 bases left in between. This CDR3 is 16 amino acids long. Germline V gene sequence: CDR1 MNHEY, CDR2 SMNVEV (reference sequence). CDR3 protein: CASSLVGGATNEKLFF. For the CDR3, the DNA is TGTGCCAGCAGTTTAGTCGGGGGGGCAACTAATGAAAAACTGTTTTTT.

This sequence joins TRBV6-5 and TRBJ1-2; the match to TRBD1 covers 8 bases. In germline, CDR1 is MNHEY, CDR2 SVGAGI. Trimming cost V 5 bases and J 6 bases; bases outside gene matches: 5. This CDR3 has 13 residues. As DNA, the CDR3 is TGTGCCAGCAGTCGGAACAGGGGGGATGGCTACACCTTC. Translation: CASSRNRGDGYTF.

The CDR3 here is CASTPIQRDTEAFF. The CDR3 DNA sequence: TGTGCCAGCACCCCCATACAGAGGGACACTGAAGCTTTCTTT. V usage is TRBV2 and J usage is TRBJ1-1; D not resolved. V lost 7 bases and J 3 bases, leaving 15 bases between the germline ends. Germline CDR1 SNHLY, CDR2 FYNNEI. The CDR3 has 14 amino acids. Using reference TRBV2 and TRBJ1-1 for the parts outside the CDR3, the full variable domain is EPEVTQTPSHQVTQMGQEVILRCVPISNHLYFYWYRQILGQKVEFLVSFYNNEISEKSEIFDDQFSVERPDGSNFTLKIRSTKLEDSAMYFCASTPIQRDTEAFFGQGTRLTVV.

This clone turned up a few times. This chain joins TRBV27 and TRBJ2-7, with 10 bases matching TRBD2. The V gene's germline CDR1 is MNHEY and CDR2 SMNVEV (reference sequence). The CDR3 spans 15 residues. J lost 0 bases, V lost 6 bases, and 5 bases had no gene match. DNA for the CDR3: TGTGCCAGCAGACTAGCGGGGACAAGCTCCTACGAGCAGTACTTC. It is translated as CASRLAGTSSYEQYF.

The chain links TRBV18 to TRBJ2-7; tentative D call: TRBD2 (5 bases). Trimming cost V 6 bases and J 9 bases, with 18 bases left between them. Looked up from germline, CDR1 is KGHSH and CDR2 is LQKENI. This CDR3 has 13 residues. The CDR3 nucleotides are TGTGCCAGCTCCCCGACCGGGAATGATAGGCAGTACTTC. Its translation: CASSPTGNDRQYF.

The rearrangement uses TRBV7-3 and TRBJ1-1; no firm D call. V lost 5 bases, J lost 1 base, and 5 bases lay in between. The CDR3 spans 12 residues. The germline V gene encodes CDR1 SGHTA and CDR2 FQGTGA. The CDR3 DNA is TGTGCCAGCAGCACAGCGAACACTGAAGCTTTCTTT. Protein: CASSTANTEAFF.

V is TRBV5-1 and J is TRBJ1-1; no firm D call. V was clipped by 7 bases and J by 0 bases, with 10 bases between them. The CDR3 loop spans 13 amino acids. Per the germline V gene, CDR1 is SGHRS and CDR2 is YFSETQ. The CDR3 protein is CASRQMLNTEAFF. CDR3 nucleotide sequence: TGCGCCAGCCGTCAGATGCTGAACACTGAAGCTTTCTTT.

This rearrangement joins TRBV4-3 to TRBJ2-3; 9 bases align to TRBD2. The CDR3 extends over 15 amino acids. After removal of 3 bases from V and 8 bases from J, the junction contained 9 bases not matched to a gene. Germline V gives CDR1 LGHNA, CDR2 YSLEER. In DNA, the CDR3 is TGCGCCAGCAGCCAGGGCGGGGGGGCCGGAGGTACGCAGTATTTT. Translation gives CASSQGGGAGGTQYF.

The J gene is TRBJ1-2, the V gene TRBV28; 7 bases match TRBD1. This CDR3 is 13 amino acids long. The germline V gene encodes CDR1 MDHEN and CDR2 SYDVKM. The trim removed 3 bases at V and 6 bases at J, leaving 4 bases unmatched. For the CDR3, the DNA is TGTGCCAGCAGTTTCCCGGGACAGAATGGCTACACCTTC. Translated, it gives CASSFPGQNGYTF.

This clone was found once. The rearrangement joins TRBV9 to TRBJ2-1; TRBD1 matches at 9 bases. CDR3 length equals 16 residues. CDR1 is SGDLS, CDR2 YYNGEE, per germline. J lost 5 bases, V lost 4 bases, and 10 bases had no gene match. The CDR3 DNA sequence: TGTGCCAGCAGCATCTGGACAGGGGCCCTAAACAATGAGCAGTTCTTC. Its translation: CASSIWTGALNNEQFF.

The V gene is TRBV10-3, the J gene TRBJ1-2, with 12 bases fitting TRBD1. CDR3 length: 14 amino acids. Germline assignment: CDR1 ENHRY and CDR2 SYGVKD. Trimming took 6 bases from V and 7 from J; bases not matched to a gene: 6. This chain's CDR3 is CAIRPGTGGSGYTF. The CDR3 DNA follows: TGTGCCATCAGGCCGGGGACAGGGGGCTCTGGCTACACCTTC.

This chain links TRBV6-5 with TRBJ2-6, with D possibly being TRBD1 (5 bases). Trimming shortened V by 3 bases and J by 2 bases, and 8 bases separated the two germline ends. This CDR3 has 15 amino acids. CDR1 MNHEY and CDR2 SVGAGI come from the germline V gene. The CDR3 loop reads CASSYAGPGANVLTF. CDR3 coding DNA: TGTGCCAGCAGTTATGCAGGGCCTGGGGCCAACGTCCTGACTTTC.

The chain employs TRBV4-3 and TRBJ1-6, with a tentative D call TRBD1 (5 bases). Germline-derived CDR1 and CDR2 are LGHNA and YSLEER. V lost 0 bases and J 10 bases, leaving 10 bases between the germline ends. The CDR3 extends over 14 amino acids. The CDR3 region is CASSQDRVGSPLHF. The CDR3 coding sequence is TGCGCCAGCAGCCAAGACAGGGTAGGGTCACCCCTCCACTTT.

This chain connects TRBV29-1 to TRBJ1-1; possibly TRBD1 for D (6 bases). V was cut by 5 bases and J by 4 bases, with 17 bases left in between. Germline CDR1 SQVTM, CDR2 ANQGSEA. This CDR3 contains 14 residues. The CDR3 DNA reads TGCAGCGTTCGACAGGCCATACTATTCACTGAAGCTTTCTTT. This encodes CSVRQAILFTEAFF. The full variable domain, rest sourced from reference TRBV29-1 and TRBJ1-1, is SAVISQKPSRDICQRGTSLTIQCQVDSQVTMMFWYRQQPGQSLTLIATANQGSEATYESGFVIDKFPISRPNLTFSTLTVSNMSPEDSSIYLCSVRQAILFTEAFFGQGTRLTVV.